The 6 T cell receptor beta chains listed next were all sequenced from one sample in a study of cytomegalovirus exposure and HLA in healthy donors. With 60 Vbeta and 13 Jbeta primers, the PCR was carried out. Some clones are missing from TCRdb's copy, which holds only in-frame ones; the method was immunoSEQ multiplex PCR. This table holds 210,000 or so clones, 70% to 80% found once. The sequenced sample consisted of PBMCs. All receptors derive from a man aged 35-49 years in good health and CMV-seronegative.

V and J are TRBV7-6 and TRBJ2-7; D gene ambiguous. Germline V gene lookup returns CDR1 SGHVS and CDR2 FNYEAQ. The CDR3 runs 15 residues. The V end lost 8 bases, the J end lost 3 bases, and 20 bases lay between the germline ends. This CDR3 is CASRSSPGGIYEQYF. CDR3 nucleotides: TGTGCCAGCCGCTCATCGCCAGGTGGAATCTACGAGCAGTACTTC.

The rearrangement uses TRBV6-1 and TRBJ2-7; TRBD2 might be the D (5 bases). V was pared by 3 bases and J by 2 bases, with 11 bases between. From germline, CDR1 is MNHNS and CDR2 SASEGT. The CDR3 extends over 14 amino acids. Written as DNA, the CDR3 is TGTGCCAGCAGTGACGGGCTAGCTACCTACGAGCAGTACTTC. Translation: CASSDGLATYEQYF.

This sequence joins TRBV19 and TRBJ1-3; maybe TRBD1 (6 bases). The ends were cut back, 3 bases at V and 0 bases at J, with 12 bases in the middle. This CDR3 is 16 amino acids long. Germline V gene data show CDR1 as LNHDA and CDR2 as SQIVND (reference sequence). CDR3 nucleotides: TGTGCCAGTAGTATGGACAGAATAAGCTCTGGAAACACCATATATTTT. Amino acids: CASSMDRISSGNTIYF.

V usage is TRBV19 and J usage is TRBJ2-1, with TRBD1 as a possible D gene (6 bases). Trimming removed 8 bases at V and 4 bases at J, with 9 bases between. The CDR3 spans 12 residues. Germline loops: CDR1 LNHDA, CDR2 SQIVND (reference sequence). The CDR3 here is CASRQGYNEQFF. CDR3 in DNA: TGTGCCAGTCGTCAGGGGTACAATGAGCAGTTCTTC.

As DNA, the CDR3 is TGTGCCAGTTCGGGACAGAGTGGGGAACCCCTCCACTTT. Translating gives CASSGQSGEPLHF. The chain carries TRBV9 and TRBJ1-6, with TRBD1 identical over 7 bases. V lost 8 bases and J lost 12; bases outside the gene matches: 11. The CDR3 runs 13 residues. CDR1 is SGDLS and CDR2 is YYNGEE in the germline V gene.

The CDR3 DNA follows: TGTGCCAGCAGTGAATTCGGACAGGGAGCTAAGTCCGAGCAGTACTTC. Its translation is CASSEFGQGAKSEQYF. J is TRBJ2-7 and V is TRBV25-1, with 8 bases aligning to TRBD1. CDR1 and CDR2 (germline): MGHDK, SYGVNS. The CDR3 contains 16 residues. With V trimmed by 1 base and J by 6 bases, 11 bases remained unmatched.